Listed below are T cell receptor beta chains from one sample, sequenced in a study of monozygotic twins with inflammatory bowel disease. TCRdb derives one entry per CDR3 protein from the 5' RACE reads, leaving out DNA. Its listing shows about 300,000 distinct CDR3 sequences. The sequenced material came from blood. The receptor set was obtained from a human donor with ulcerative colitis or Crohn's disease, or a healthy co-twin of an affected twin (not recorded which). CDR3s include the opening cysteine and the closing phenylalanine or tryptophan.

J | V | CDR3
TRBJ2-7 | TRBV4-2 | CASSQEDLSGYEQYF
TRBJ2-7 | TRBV29-1 | CSAEGTGVEQYF
TRBJ1-3 | TRBV18 | CASSPLQGDSGNTIYF
TRBJ1-3 | TRBV19 | CASSVDWTSGNTIYF
TRBJ2-3 | TRBV7-8 | CASSLLTARRDTQYF
TRBJ2-7 | TRBV12-3/TRBV12-4 | CASSFGGSGEQYF
TRBJ2-5 | TRBV28 | CASSSSRDSQETQYF
TRBJ2-7 | TRBV20-1 | CSALLTTGLYEQYF
TRBJ2-7 | TRBV20-1 | CSARGVQWRGSYEQYF
TRBJ1-4 | TRBV3-1 | CASSRLLRVGQGNEKLFF
TRBJ1-2 | TRBV12-3/TRBV12-4 | CASSLDRNYTF
TRBJ2-6 | TRBV3-1 | CASKAQGHSGANVLTF
TRBJ2-5 | TRBV7-8 | CASSPRTEETQYF
TRBJ2-3 | TRBV27 | CASSFSPRGAPDTQYF
TRBJ2-3 | TRBV7-3 | CASSLSVGGPTDTQYF
TRBJ2-3 | TRBV5-1 | CASSLRTSGGSDPPDTQYF